This T cell receptor (beta chain) was sequenced for a study of T cells expressing NK-cell markers. Overall study context: Sorted CD3+CD56+NKG2C+, CD3+CD56+NKG2C- and CD3+CD56-NKG2C+ T cells supplied TCR beta repertoires.

As to this clonotype: The antigen is not known.

TCR beta libraries carry UMIs added by 5'RACE template switching. TCRdb derives one entry per CDR3 protein from the 5' RACE reads, leaving out DNA. The sample totals approximately 420,000 distinct CDR3 sequences. CDR1 is LNHNV, CDR2 YYDKDF, per germline (reference sequence). The CDR3 consists of 12 residues. Notes on the study in general: There were a few donors in whom these clonotypes also led the CD3+CD56-NKG2C+ fraction.

Material for sequencing was blood T cells: a sorted CD56 or NKG2C T cell subset, CD4+ or CD8+ T cells, or bulk PBMC T cells (not recorded which). This clonotype was sampled from a woman aged 45 to 65 in good health. The chain links TRBV15 to TRBJ1-2. The CDR3 region is CATGEGYYGYTF.